Following are 14 T cell receptor beta chains from one sample sequenced in a study of blood T cell repertoires in COVID-19. Here immunoSEQ multiplex PCR was the method, and the copy in TCRdb shows in-frame clones only, minus some. The table has some 120,000 clones, approximately 81% seen once. Sequenced material: peripheral blood. These TCRs come from a woman in her twenties or thirties who had recovered from COVID-19.

This chain uses TRBV11-2 with TRBJ1-2; 8 nucleotides match TRBD1. With V trimmed by 3 bases and J by 0 bases, 6 bases remained unmatched. The CDR3 is made up of 16 amino acids. The germline CDR1 and CDR2 sequences are SGHAT and FQNNGV. The CDR3: CASSFWGQVSNYGYTF. The CDR3 DNA reads as TGTGCCAGCAGCTTTTGGGGACAGGTATCTAACTATGGCTACACCTTC.

V and J are TRBV5-1 and TRBJ2-7, with D possibly TRBD1 on 5 matching bases. Germline V gene lookup returns CDR1 SGHRS and CDR2 YFSETQ. Trimming removed 2 bases from V and 2 bases from J, with 11 bases in between. The CDR3 spans 14 residues. For the CDR3, the DNA is TGCGCCAGCAGCTTACAGGAGCCCGCCTACGAGCAGTACTTC. Its protein product is CASSLQEPAYEQYF.

J is TRBJ2-1 and V is TRBV5-1; 7 positions agree with TRBD1. There are 15 residues in the CDR3. Germline assignment: CDR1 SGHRS and CDR2 YFSETQ. The V segment lost 2 bases and the J segment 4 bases; nucleotides outside the gene matches: 6. This chain's CDR3 is CASSLGGIGYNEQFF. The CDR3 DNA reads TGCGCCAGCAGCTTAGGGGGCATCGGTTACAATGAGCAGTTCTTC.

A few counts support this clone. V and J are TRBV12-5 and TRBJ2-7; TRBD1 matches 8 bases. The CDR3 is 16 amino acids. Germline V gene data show CDR1 as LGHNT and CDR2 as FRNRAP. J lost 6 bases, V lost 1 base, and 11 bases had no gene match. CDR3 region: CASGLDKGQGAGEQYF. CDR3 coding DNA: TGTGCTAGTGGTTTGGATAAGGGGCAGGGGGCTGGCGAGCAGTACTTC.

This clone was picked up a small number of times. The chain has TRBV5-1 and TRBJ1-1; 8 nucleotides agree with TRBD1. Germline CDR1 is SGHRS and CDR2 is YFSETQ. The V and J ends lost 3 bases and 4 bases, in that order; junction bases with no gene match: 8. The CDR3 has 15 residues. CDR3 loop: CASSSYGQGVTEAFF. For the CDR3, the DNA is TGCGCCAGCAGCTCGTACGGACAGGGAGTCACTGAAGCTTTCTTT.

The J gene is TRBJ2-7, the V gene TRBV6-5; 10 bases match TRBD1. From germline, CDR1 is MNHEY and CDR2 SVGAGI. The V segment lost 5 bases and the J segment 6 bases; nucleotides outside the gene matches: 10. The CDR3 covers 15 residues. The CDR3, as DNA: TGTGCCAGCAGTAACCGGGACAGGGGAGGGGGCGAGCAGTACTTC. It is translated as CASSNRDRGGGEQYF.

The chain joins TRBV11-2 to TRBJ2-3, with TRBD1 as a possible D gene (6 bases). V was cut by 7 bases and J by 5 bases, with 25 bases left in between. In germline, CDR1 is SGHAT, CDR2 FQNNGV. The CDR3 is 17 amino acids. The chain's CDR3 is CASTQGLGRGDGDTQYF. CDR3 nucleotides: TGTGCCAGCACCCAGGGTCTGGGCAGGGGTGATGGAGATACGCAGTATTTT.

This chain connects TRBV7-2 to TRBJ2-3; the D gene is possibly TRBD2 (5 bases). Germline-derived CDR1 and CDR2 are SGHTA and FQGNSA. This CDR3 spans 16 amino acids. With 2 bases removed from V and 2 bases from J, the gap between germline ends came to 14 bases. CDR3 region: CASSLTGWGVTDTQYF. In DNA form, the CDR3 reads TGTGCCAGCAGCTTAACGGGATGGGGAGTCACAGATACGCAGTATTTT.

The chain uses TRBV7-9 and TRBJ1-2, with 7 bases fitting TRBD1. V lost 5 bases to trimming and J lost 6 bases; unmatched junction nucleotides: 6. The CDR3 is made up of 13 amino acids. From germline, CDR1 is SEHNR and CDR2 FQNEAQ (reference sequence). The DNA for the CDR3 is TGTGCCAGCAGCCAGGACAGGAGCGATGGCTACACCTTC. Protein: CASSQDRSDGYTF.

The chain is built from TRBV7-8 and TRBJ1-1; 9 bases are a match to TRBD1. Trimming took 4 bases from V and 4 from J; bases not matched to a gene: 7. This CDR3 contains 15 residues. Germline values: CDR1 SGHVS, CDR2 FQNEAQ. CDR3 coding DNA: TGTGCCAGCAGCTCGTGGACAGGGGCGGCCACTGAAGCTTTCTTT. Encoded protein: CASSSWTGAATEAFF.

The V and J genes are TRBV5-8 and TRBJ1-2; D not resolved. CDR3 length equals 16 residues. Trimming took 0 bases from V and 4 from J, leaving 16 bases between them. Germline V lookup: CDR1 SGHTS, CDR2 YDEGEE. The CDR3 nucleotides read TGTGCCAGCAGCTTGGGGGCCCTCTCCCGGGGCTATGGCTACACCTTC. The encoded protein is CASSLGALSRGYGYTF. The whole variable domain, remainder taken from reference TRBV5-8 and TRBJ1-2, is EAGVTQSPTHLIKTRGQQATLRCSPISGHTSVYWYQQALGLGLQFLLWYDEGEERNRGNFPPRFSGRQFPNYSSELNVNALELEDSALYLCASSLGALSRGYGYTFGSGTRLTVV.

J is TRBJ1-1 and V is TRBV30; D is perhaps TRBD1 (6 bases). Per germline, CDR1 GTSNPN and CDR2 SVGIG (reference sequence). The CDR3 spans 15 residues. V dropped 4 bases and J dropped 1 base, with 16 bases sitting between them. CDR3 sequence: CAWTRLGGANTEAFF. CDR3 bases: TGTGCCTGGACAAGGTTAGGGGGGGCGAACACTGAAGCTTTCTTT.

The chain is built from TRBV6-5 and TRBJ2-7, with 11 bases fitting TRBD2. The CDR3 has 15 amino acids. The junction had 9 bases not matched to a gene; V was cut back by 7 bases and J by 4 bases. Germline V CDR1 and CDR2: MNHEY, SVGAGI. Here the CDR3 reads CASKPIAGGPYEQYF. For the CDR3, the DNA is TGTGCCAGCAAACCTATAGCGGGAGGGCCGTACGAGCAGTACTTC.

The chain couples TRBV27 to TRBJ1-5; 10 bases agree with TRBD1. The germline V gene has CDR1 MNHEY and CDR2 SMNVEV (reference sequence). The J segment lost 2 bases and the V segment lost 2 bases, leaving 9 bases of the junction unmatched. This CDR3 spans 18 amino acids. CDR3 DNA sequence: TGTGCCAGCAGTTTAAGGTGGACAGGGGGAAGAGGCAATCAGCCCCAGCATTTT. Translating gives CASSLRWTGGRGNQPQHF.